This T cell receptor beta chain appears in the sequencing data of a study of blood T cells in healthy people across ages. General observations from the study: With unsorted PBMCs, a conclusive comparison of naive versus antigen-experienced cells was not possible.

V lost 0 bases to trimming and J lost 5 bases, with 11 bases between them. The germline V gene encodes CDR1 SEHNR and CDR2 FQNEAQ (reference sequence). This CDR3 spans 14 amino acids. The second PCR ran roughly 6 to 11 cycles with a sample-barcoded 5' primer and J-beta primers. Researchers report that a template-switch adaptor with 12 random nucleotides tagged each cDNA molecule. TCRdb re-called the 5' RACE reads through MiXCR, storing one row per CDR3 protein. The sample consists of about 580,000 distinct CDR3 sequences, roughly 43% of them appearing once. This clonotype was observed once. Its antigen remains unidentified.

Specimen: blood. The receptor was isolated from a man at least 80 years old in good health. The V gene is TRBV7-9, the J gene TRBJ2-7, with D perhaps TRBD2 (6 bases). CDR3 loop: CASSLASGVHEQYF. The CDR3 nucleotides are TGTGCCAGCAGCTTAGCGTCGGGGGTCCACGAGCAGTACTTC.